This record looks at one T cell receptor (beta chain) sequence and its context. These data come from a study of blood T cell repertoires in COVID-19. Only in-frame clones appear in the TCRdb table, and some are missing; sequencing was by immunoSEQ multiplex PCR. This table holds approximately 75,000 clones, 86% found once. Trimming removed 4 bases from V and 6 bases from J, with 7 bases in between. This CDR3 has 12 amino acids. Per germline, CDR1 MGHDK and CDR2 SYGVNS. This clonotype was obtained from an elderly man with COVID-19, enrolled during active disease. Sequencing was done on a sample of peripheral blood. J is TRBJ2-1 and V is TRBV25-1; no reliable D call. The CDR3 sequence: CASSGLSNEQFF. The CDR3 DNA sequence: TGTGCCAGCAGTGGGCTCTCCAATGAGCAGTTCTTC.